Listed here is a single TCR beta chain. Its cognate antigen is unknown. TCRbeta libraries were built with three rounds of nested PCR, modified from ARM-PCR. TCRdb used MiXCR to reprocess the multiplex PCR reads, holding one entry per CDR3 protein. The profile shows 70,000 to 90,000 distinct CDR3 sequences, around four fifths of them singletons. Germline trimming cut 2 bases from V and 7 bases from J; bases unmatched to any gene: 12. The CDR3 extends over 16 amino acids. From germline, CDR1 is MNHEY and CDR2 SVGAGI. The sample belongs to a study of tumor and adjacent non-tumor tissue in lung cancer. Study at large: There were around eleven adenocarcinoma, 2 squamous cell carcinoma and 1 small cell lung cancer cases.

This sample's RNA came from whole unsorted tissue. The study's findings and limits: Significantly higher TCR diversity was found in tumor than normal lung.

The sequence was collected from a woman between 45 and 65 years old with non-small cell lung cancer. The V and J genes are TRBV6-5 and TRBJ1-2, with 8 bases fitting TRBD1. Sequences were obtained from lung tumor tissue. The chain's CDR3 is CASSYGGQGLRCGYTF. The CDR3 coding sequence is TGTGCCAGCAGTTACGGAGGACAGGGACTCCGCTGTGGCTACACCTTC.